This T cell receptor beta chain was profiled in a study of blood T cell repertoires in COVID-19. Deletions cut 3 bases from V and 5 bases from J, with 12 bases between. Germline CDR1 is SGHRS and CDR2 is YFSETQ. The CDR3 contains 13 residues. Using immunoSEQ multiplex PCR, the repertoire was profiled, and TCRdb retains in-frame clones only, with some absent. In the table there are approximately 75,000 clones, over 75% of which are singletons. Material: peripheral blood. The receptor's source is a human donor in a cohort sampled during active COVID-19. The V and J genes are TRBV5-1 and TRBJ2-7; D unresolved. In DNA, the CDR3 is TGCGCCAGCAGCTCGACATTCGGCAACGAGCAGTACTTC. Protein: CASSSTFGNEQYF.